The 21 T cell receptor beta chains given below trace back to one sample, sequenced in a study of CD8 T cells in ankylosing spondylitis. TCRdb ran MiXCR on the 5' RACE reads and lists one entry per CDR3 protein. The sample has about 220,000 distinct CDR3 sequences, roughly a tenth seen once. The sequencing sample was made of blood, either unsorted or a sorted T cell fraction (not recorded which). The receptors were gathered from a male donor with ankylosing spondylitis or in good health (not recorded which).

This clonotype showed up just a few times. The chain has TRBV28 and TRBJ1-2; unclear D gene. V shed 6 bases and J shed 0 bases, with 17 bases lying between them. There are 16 residues in the CDR3. The V gene's germline CDR1 is MDHEN and CDR2 SYDVKM. The CDR3 bases are TGTGCCAGCAGATCAGGAGACAACCTTCCTAACTATGGCTACACCTTC. Translating it yields CASRSGDNLPNYGYTF.

The rearrangement links TRBV24-1 to TRBJ2-7; 7 nucleotides match TRBD1. V was pared by 5 bases and J by 2 bases, with 5 bases of the junction left unmatched. The CDR3 extends over 14 amino acids. Germline-derived CDR1 and CDR2 are KGHDR and SFDVKD. The CDR3 bases are TGTGCCACCAGTGCAGGGGGAATGACCTACGAGCAGTACTTC. The encoded protein is CATSAGGMTYEQYF.

At least ten counts were recorded for this clonotype. This chain uses TRBV24-1 with TRBJ2-1; 7 nucleotides agree with TRBD2. With 4 bases clipped from V and 5 bases from J, the junction kept 7 bases outside the gene matches. This CDR3 comprises 15 residues. Per germline, CDR1 KGHDR and CDR2 SFDVKD. The CDR3 DNA follows: TGTGCCACCAGTGAGGCGAGACTAGCCGACAATGAGCAGTTCTTC. It translates to CATSEARLADNEQFF.

The chain has TRBV5-1 and TRBJ1-6, with D maybe TRBD1 (5 bases). The V gene's germline CDR1 is SGHRS and CDR2 YFSETQ. CDR3 size: 14 residues. Trimming left V 5 bases short and J 9 bases short, with 15 bases between. The CDR3 DNA reads as TGCGCCAGCAGAGTGGGAGGGGAGGTTTCACCCCTCCACTTT. The encoded protein is CASRVGGEVSPLHF.

This clonotype was counted ten times or more. J is TRBJ1-3 and V is TRBV20-1; D ambiguous. Germline V CDR1 and CDR2: DFQATT, SNEGSKA (reference sequence). The CDR3 spans 18 residues. Trimming shortened V by 1 base and J by 0 bases, and 19 bases separated the two germline ends. The CDR3 DNA is TGCAGTGCTAGAGCTGGGTGGGTTTCACATTCCTCTGGAAACACCATATATTTT. It encodes CSARAGWVSHSSGNTIYF.

The sample holds many counts of this clonotype. This chain uses TRBV7-9 with TRBJ1-1; the match to TRBD1 covers 9 bases. The CDR3 is 14 residues long. Trimming removed 3 bases from V and 4 bases from J; junction bases left unmatched: 3. Germline V lookup: CDR1 SEHNR, CDR2 FQNEAQ (reference sequence). The chain's CDR3 is CASSFGTGTTEAFF. CDR3 DNA: TGTGCCAGCAGCTTCGGGACAGGGACCACTGAAGCTTTCTTT. The variable domain in full, completed from reference TRBV7-9 and TRBJ1-1, reads DTGVSQNPRHKITKRGQNVTFRCDPISEHNRLYWYRQTLGQGPEFLTYFQNEAQLEKSRLLSDRFSAERPKGSFSTLEIQRTEQGDSAMYLCASSFGTGTTEAFFGQGTRLTVV.

This clonotype was recorded at least ten times. The chain links TRBV9 to TRBJ2-3; 7 bases are shared with TRBD2. Germline V lookup: CDR1 SGDLS, CDR2 YYNGEE. CDR3 length: 15 residues. With 0 bases clipped from V and 2 bases from J, the junction kept 3 bases outside the gene matches. CDR3 coding DNA: TGTGCCAGCAGCGTAGGAGGGACTAACACAGATACGCAGTATTTT. It encodes CASSVGGTNTDTQYF. Full variable domain (outside the CDR3, taken from reference TRBV9 and TRBJ2-3): DSGVTQTPKHLITATGQRVTLRCSPRSGDLSVYWYQQSLDQGLQFLIQYYNGEERAKGNILERFSAQQFPDLHSELNLSSLELGDSALYFCASSVGGTNTDTQYFGPGTRLTVL.

At least ten counts were recorded for this clonotype. J is TRBJ2-7 and V is TRBV6-1; D possibly matches TRBD1 or TRBD2 (5 bases each). V was trimmed by 6 bases and J by 6 bases, leaving 18 bases between them. CDR1 and CDR2 from the germline V gene are MNHNS and SASEGT. The CDR3 runs 14 residues. The CDR3 DNA is TGTGCCAGCAGCACCTCCCTATCCGGGGCCGAGCAGTACTTC. Amino acid sequence: CASSTSLSGAEQYF.

The chain is built from TRBV4-1 and TRBJ1-2, with unresolved D. V was trimmed by 0 bases and J by 8 bases, leaving 10 bases between them. The CDR3 covers 13 residues. Germline V lookup: CDR1 MGHRA, CDR2 YSYEKL. The CDR3 DNA sequence: TGCGCCAGCAGCCAAGATTCCCCCTCAGGCTACACCTTC. It is translated as CASSQDSPSGYTF.

Details on this clonotype: This may be a read error: a much more frequent sequence differs by one nucleotide. The CDR3 DNA sequence: TGCGCCAGCAGCTTGCCCAGCGGGGGCACAGATACGCAGTCTTTT. It yields the protein CASSLPSGGTDTQSF. This sequence joins TRBV5-1 and TRBJ2-3; 8 bases map to TRBD2. Germline V gene lookup returns CDR1 SGHRS and CDR2 YFSETQ. There are 15 residues in the CDR3.

This clonotype was seen only once. The chain carries TRBV11-2 and TRBJ2-1, with 12 positions matching TRBD2. Germline-derived CDR1 and CDR2 are SGHAT and FQNNGV. The CDR3 is made up of 18 amino acids. Trimming took 0 bases from V and 2 from J; bases not matched to a gene: 5. The DNA for the CDR3 is TGTGCCAGCAGCTTAGAGCTAGCGGGGGGGCCCGCCTACAATGAGCAGTTCTTC. It is translated as CASSLELAGGPAYNEQFF.

This clonotype was counted at least ten times. The chain is built from TRBV5-1 and TRBJ2-3; 12 positions match TRBD2. Looked up from germline, CDR1 is SGHRS and CDR2 is YFSETQ. This CDR3 has 16 residues. Germline trimming cut 2 bases from V and 2 bases from J; bases unmatched to any gene: 3. The CDR3 sequence is CASSFRTSGATDTQYF. CDR3 in DNA: TGCGCCAGCAGCTTCCGGACTAGCGGGGCCACAGATACGCAGTATTTT.

The genes are TRBV6-5 and TRBJ1-3, with 9 bases aligning to TRBD1. CDR3 length: 16 residues. CDR1 is MNHEY, CDR2 SVGAGI, per germline. V was clipped by 4 bases and J by 3 bases; unmatched bases: 7. The CDR3 spells CASSSRTGASGNTIYF. CDR3 coding DNA: TGTGCCAGCAGTTCCCGGACAGGGGCGAGTGGAAACACCATATATTTT.

This clonotype occurred many times. V usage is TRBV21-1 and J usage is TRBJ1-5; the table's D gene call, TRBD1, was not cross checked with the DNA. TRBV21-1 is a recognized pseudogene. The CDR3 is made up of 19 amino acids. In DNA, the CDR3 is TGTGCCAGCAGCAAAGCCGAGATTGACAGGGGCCTTTGCAATCAGCCCCAGCATTTT. It encodes CASSKAEIDRGLCNQPQHF.

This clonotype was picked up many times. The rearrangement links TRBV6-5 to TRBJ1-1, with D unclear. CDR1 and CDR2 (germline): MNHEY, SVGAGI. V lost 2 bases and J 0 bases, leaving 1 base between the germline ends. The CDR3 totals 12 residues. In DNA form, the CDR3 reads TGTGCCAGCAGTTACATGAACACTGAAGCTTTCTTT. Its protein product is CASSYMNTEAFF.

At least ten counts were recorded for this clonotype. The V call is TRBV5-1, the J call TRBJ2-1, with TRBD2 matching over 13 bases. Germline V lookup: CDR1 SGHRS, CDR2 YFSETQ. This CDR3 comprises 18 residues. V lost 2 bases to trimming and J lost 0 bases; unmatched junction nucleotides: 5. The CDR3 spells CASSLRTSGGFSYNEQFF. In DNA form, the CDR3 reads TGCGCCAGCAGCTTAAGGACTAGCGGGGGCTTCTCCTACAATGAGCAGTTCTTC.

Many counts were recorded for this clonotype. The V call is TRBV28, the J call TRBJ1-2; D is possibly TRBD1 (6 bases). V lost 5 bases and J lost 2, with 12 bases in between. CDR1 is MDHEN, CDR2 SYDVKM, per germline. The CDR3 length is 14 residues. CDR3 in DNA: TGTGCCAGCAGTCAATCCACAGGGAACTATGGCTACACCTTC. It is translated as CASSQSTGNYGYTF.

This clonotype was found many times. The rearrangement links TRBV12-3 or TRBV12-4 to TRBJ2-2; D remains unclear. Trimming took 7 bases from V and 0 from J, leaving 15 bases between them. CDR3 size: 16 residues. For the CDR3, the DNA is TGTGCCAGCAAGCCGACCTCTACGGCGAACACCGGGGAGCTGTTTTTT. Protein sequence: CASKPTSTANTGELFF.

This clonotype was recorded many times. The chain recombines TRBV7-6 with TRBJ2-7; 8 bases are a match to TRBD2. The CDR3 contains 14 residues. V lost 2 bases and J lost 3; bases outside the gene matches: 3. Germline lookup yields CDR1 SGHVS and CDR2 FNYEAQ. The CDR3 DNA sequence: TGTGCCAGCAGCTTAACTAGCGGAGTCTACGAGCAGTACTTC. This gives the protein CASSLTSGVYEQYF.

This clonotype was recorded many times. V gene TRBV7-2 combines with J gene TRBJ2-7, with TRBD2 matching 7 bases. The CDR3 sequence is 14 residues long. Germline values: CDR1 SGHTA, CDR2 FQGNSA. After removal of 1 base from V and 6 bases from J, the junction contained 6 bases not matched to a gene. CDR3 in amino acids: CASSLERDLGEQYF. DNA of the CDR3: TGTGCCAGCAGCTTAGAGCGGGATCTCGGCGAGCAGTACTTC.

This clonotype has a count of ten or more. In DNA, the CDR3 is TGTGCCAGCAGCCCCCCCCAGGGGGCCGAGATGAAAGCTTTCTTT. Its translation: CASSPPQGAEMKAFF. The chain has TRBV5-6 and TRBJ1-1; 8 nucleotides align to TRBD1. This CDR3 spans 15 amino acids. After removal of 4 bases from V and 9 bases from J, the junction contained 14 bases not matched to a gene. Germline CDR1 and CDR2: SGHDT and YYEEEE.